This entry concerns a single T cell receptor beta chain. This sample was taken from a study of blood T cell repertoires in COVID-19. Study-level information: Donors in the United States, Italy and Spain gave samples during acute or convalescent COVID-19.

V gave up 8 bases and J gave up 7 bases; unmatched junction bases: 2. Germline CDR1 MNHEY, CDR2 SVGAGI. CDR3 length equals 11 residues. Assay used: immunoSEQ multiplex PCR; TCRdb lists only in-frame clones, some missing. The sample contains some 51,000 clones, 88% of which appear only once. This receptor was identified in a man between 45 and 60 years old with active COVID-19. This chain joins TRBV6-5 and TRBJ2-1, with 7 positions matching TRBD2. The sequenced sample was peripheral blood. CDR3 coding DNA: TGTGCCAGCGGGGGGGGTAATGAGCAGTTCTTC. Protein sequence: CASGGGNEQFF.